One and the same sample provided the 22 T cell receptor beta chains below, sequenced in a study of cytomegalovirus exposure and HLA in healthy donors. The PCR employed 60 Vbeta primers together with 13 Jbeta primers. Data came from immunoSEQ multiplex PCR; TCRdb stores just in-frame clones and leaves some out. The table for this sample gives about 200,000 clones. The sample consisted of PBMCs. All receptors derive from a boy between 10 and 17 years old in good health and CMV-seronegative.

J is TRBJ2-7 and V is TRBV30; 8 bases line up with TRBD1. Germline assignment: CDR1 GTSNPN and CDR2 SVGIG (reference sequence). J lost 4 bases, V lost 1 base, and 6 bases had no gene match. The length of the CDR3 is 14 residues. CDR3 nucleotide sequence: TGTGCCTGGAGTGCCTTTGGACAGGGTTACGAGCAGTACTTC. Protein sequence: CAWSAFGQGYEQYF.

This chain joins TRBV6-5 and TRBJ1-5; no firm D call. V was pared by 2 bases and J by 3 bases, with 11 bases between. This CDR3 contains 15 residues. Germline CDR1 is MNHEY and CDR2 is SVGAGI. CDR3 DNA: TGTGCCAGCAGTTACCTAGCTGGGTACAATCAGCCCCAGCATTTT. Translated: CASSYLAGYNQPQHF.

The chain couples TRBV2 to TRBJ1-1; 10 nucleotides line up with TRBD1. This CDR3 spans 17 amino acids. The V and J ends lost 8 bases and 4 bases, in that order; junction bases with no gene match: 16. Per the germline V gene, CDR1 is SNHLY and CDR2 is FYNNEI. CDR3 protein: CASQQRRQGAGITEAFF. CDR3 nucleotide sequence: TGTGCCAGCCAACAGCGCCGACAGGGGGCCGGTATCACTGAAGCTTTCTTT.

The chain joins TRBV6-5 to TRBJ1-2, with 7 bases fitting TRBD1. Germline loops: CDR1 MNHEY, CDR2 SVGAGI. V gave up 4 bases and J gave up 3 bases; unmatched junction bases: 8. This CDR3 contains 15 residues. The CDR3 region is CASSFRQGLDYGYTF. The DNA of the CDR3 is TGTGCCAGCAGTTTCAGACAGGGTTTGGACTATGGCTACACCTTC.

J is TRBJ2-4 and V is TRBV7-8; 7 positions match TRBD1. The V segment lost 4 bases and the J segment 1 base; nucleotides outside the gene matches: 4. CDR3 length equals 15 residues. CDR1 is SGHVS and CDR2 is FQNEAQ in the germline V gene. Written as DNA, the CDR3 is TGTGCCAGCAGCTCCCTGGACAGGGCCAAAAACATTCAGTACTTC. Protein: CASSSLDRAKNIQYF.

The V gene is TRBV4-1, the J gene TRBJ2-7, with D hard to call. In germline, CDR1 is MGHRA, CDR2 YSYEKL. This CDR3 has 14 residues. V gave up 1 base and J gave up 0 bases, with 7 bases separating them. The chain's CDR3 is CASSQGTNSYEQYF. CDR3 coding DNA: TGCGCCAGCAGCCAAGGAACAAACTCCTACGAGCAGTACTTC.

This chain uses TRBV7-9 with TRBJ2-7, with a possible D match to TRBD1 (6 bases). The CDR3 extends over 14 amino acids. Between the trimmed V and J ends, which lost 2 bases and 4 bases, there was a span of 12 bases. CDR1 SEHNR and CDR2 FQNEAQ come from the germline V gene (reference sequence). As DNA, the CDR3 is TGTGCCAGCAGCTTAATAGGACAGCAATACGAGCAGTACTTC. Translating it yields CASSLIGQQYEQYF.

The chain couples TRBV4-1 to TRBJ1-2, with TRBD1 matching over 7 bases. CDR1 is MGHRA and CDR2 is YSYEKL in the germline V gene. V lost 1 base, J lost 8 bases, and 7 bases stayed unmatched. This CDR3 has 14 residues. CDR3: CASSQGGTVVGYTF. In nucleotides, the CDR3 is TGCGCCAGCAGCCAAGGGGGGACAGTTGTAGGCTACACCTTC.

The chain employs TRBV5-1 and TRBJ1-4, with no clear D. CDR1 SGHRS and CDR2 YFSETQ come from the germline V gene. CDR3 length equals 14 residues. V shed 4 bases and J shed 0 bases, with 7 bases lying between them. CDR3 in amino acids: CASSPHATNEKLFF. CDR3 nucleotides: TGCGCCAGCAGCCCCCATGCAACTAATGAAAAACTGTTTTTT.

V usage is TRBV7-3 and J usage is TRBJ2-2; TRBD1 matches 9 bases. J gave up 3 bases and V 5 bases, and 4 bases lay outside the gene matches. This CDR3 spans 15 amino acids. CDR1 and CDR2 (germline): SGHTA, FQGTGA. The CDR3 loop reads CASSPTGGYTGELFF. The CDR3 DNA follows: TGTGCCAGCAGCCCGACAGGGGGGTACACCGGGGAGCTGTTTTTT. The full variable domain, rest sourced from reference TRBV7-3 and TRBJ2-2, is GAGVSQTPSNKVTEKGKYVELRCDPISGHTALYWYRQSLGQGPEFLIYFQGTGAADDSGLPNDRFFAVRPEGSVSTLKIQRTERGDSAVYLCASSPTGGYTGELFFGEGSRLTVL.

J is TRBJ2-5 and V is TRBV11-2; 7 positions agree with TRBD2. CDR3 length equals 14 residues. Germline loops: CDR1 SGHAT, CDR2 FQNNGV. Trimming cost V 4 bases and J 4 bases; bases outside gene matches: 6. This CDR3 is CASSSGGVGETQYF. CDR3 nucleotide sequence: TGTGCCAGCAGCTCTGGGGGGGTGGGAGAGACCCAGTACTTC. Drawing the rest from reference TRBV11-2 and TRBJ2-5, the complete variable domain is EAGVAQSPRYKIIEKRQSVAFWCNPISGHATLYWYQQILGQGPKLLIQFQNNGVVDDSQLPKDRFSAERLKGVDSTLKIQPAKLEDSAVYLCASSSGGVGETQYFGPGTRLLVL.

V gene TRBV9 combines with J gene TRBJ2-3, with 7 bases identical to TRBD2. Germline loops: CDR1 SGDLS, CDR2 YYNGEE. The CDR3 spans 14 residues. Unmatched junction bases numbered 6, after V lost 0 bases and J lost 8 bases. In DNA form, the CDR3 reads TGTGCCAGCAGCGTAGAATGGCGGGGGATTACGCAGTATTTT. Residues: CASSVEWRGITQYF.

This chain links TRBV9 with TRBJ1-2, with 7 bases lining up with TRBD1. CDR3 size: 15 residues. With V trimmed by 4 bases and J by 7 bases, 13 bases remained unmatched. Germline CDR1 reads SGDLS; CDR2 reads YYNGEE. Written as DNA, the CDR3 is TGTGCCAGCAGCCCAACGACCAGGACAGGCGGTGGCTACACCTTC. Amino acid sequence: CASSPTTRTGGGYTF.

The V and J genes are TRBV4-3 and TRBJ1-1; 7 bases agree with TRBD1. J was trimmed by 2 bases and V by 2 bases; bases with no gene match: 2. CDR1 is LGHNA and CDR2 is YSLEER in the germline V gene. The length of the CDR3 is 14 residues. The CDR3 nucleotides read TGCGCCAGCAGCCAACCAGGGGGAAACACTGAAGCTTTCTTT. As protein: CASSQPGGNTEAFF.

A note on this clone: Distinct nucleotide sequences in the sample also encode this CDR3. This chain uses TRBV6-5 with TRBJ1-1; 7 nucleotides match TRBD1. The J segment lost 0 bases and the V segment lost 8 bases, leaving 3 bases of the junction unmatched. The V gene's germline CDR1 is MNHEY and CDR2 SVGAGI. The CDR3 consists of 13 residues. The CDR3 coding sequence is TGTGCCAGCCGCGGGACAGTGAACACTGAAGCTTTCTTT. Its translation is CASRGTVNTEAFF.

This chain links TRBV6-1 with TRBJ1-1; 7 bases are a match to TRBD1. This CDR3 comprises 14 residues. Germline values: CDR1 MNHNS, CDR2 SASEGT. V lost 4 bases and J lost 4; bases outside the gene matches: 6. Written as DNA, the CDR3 is TGTGCCAGCAGTGTCGAGACAGGGATCACTGAAGCTTTCTTT. Protein: CASSVETGITEAFF.

On this clone itself: This specimen includes other DNA sequences encoding the same CDR3. The V and J genes are TRBV28 and TRBJ2-7, with 7 bases identical to TRBD1. This CDR3 has 14 residues. Germline trimming cut 2 bases from V and 3 bases from J; bases unmatched to any gene: 4. The V gene's germline CDR1 is MDHEN and CDR2 SYDVKM. The CDR3 spells CASSLNRDSYEQYF. The CDR3 nucleotides read TGTGCCAGCAGTTTAAATAGGGACAGCTACGAGCAGTACTTC.

The chain is built from TRBV6-5 and TRBJ2-3, with D tentatively TRBD1 (5 bases). Trimming shortened V by 3 bases and J by 6 bases, and 13 bases separated the two germline ends. The CDR3 loop spans 14 amino acids. Germline CDR1 is MNHEY and CDR2 is SVGAGI. DNA of the CDR3: TGTGCCAGCAGTTATAGGGGCGAGTGGGATACGCAGTATTTT. This encodes CASSYRGEWDTQYF.

The J gene is TRBJ2-3, the V gene TRBV5-4, with a weak D call TRBD1 (5 bases). The CDR3 is 14 residues long. The V gene lost 1 base and the J gene lost 6 bases, with 12 bases spanning the gap. Germline V gives CDR1 SGHNT, CDR2 YYREEE (reference sequence). CDR3 loop: CASSLSGKTDTQYF. In DNA form, the CDR3 reads TGTGCCAGCAGCTTGTCAGGGAAAACGGATACGCAGTATTTT.

The chain carries TRBV2 and TRBJ1-4; D unresolved. Trimming took 3 bases from V and 7 from J, leaving 9 bases between them. CDR3 length equals 13 residues. Germline loops: CDR1 SNHLY, CDR2 FYNNEI. DNA of the CDR3: TGTGCCAGCAGTGAGGTCCGGGGTGAAAAACTGTTTTTT. Its translation is CASSEVRGEKLFF.

The chain uses TRBV5-4 and TRBJ1-4, with D tentatively TRBD1 (6 bases). Germline V gene sequence: CDR1 SGHNT, CDR2 YYREEE (reference sequence). Trimming shortened V by 1 base and J by 7 bases, and 17 bases separated the two germline ends. The CDR3 runs to 16 residues. CDR3 nucleotides: TGTGCCAGCAGCTTGAGGGGCGGGGGGCCTGGTGAAAAACTGTTTTTT. It encodes CASSLRGGGPGEKLFF. Full variable domain (rest looked up from reference TRBV5-4 and TRBJ1-4): ETGVTQSPTHLIKTRGQQVTLRCSSQSGHNTVSWYQQALGQGPQFIFQYYREEENGRGNFPPRFSGLQFPNYSSELNVNALELDDSALYLCASSLRGGGPGEKLFFGSGTQLSVL.

This sequence joins TRBV11-2 and TRBJ2-5; D is unresolved. The DNA matches TRBJ2-7 better at its end, which makes the J call doubtful. Germline loops: CDR1 SGHAT, CDR2 FQNNGV. This CDR3 is built from 13 residues. The CDR3 DNA follows: TGTGCCAGCAGCTTAGGGGGCTCCTACGAGCAGTACTTC. Amino acid sequence: CASSLGGSYEQYF.